The clone carrying this T cell receptor (beta chain) was observed many times. Then a second PCR, running roughly 7 to 11 cycles, was carried out with a sample-barcoded 5' primer and a J-beta primer mix. TCRdb re-analysed the 5' RACE reads in MiXCR, keeping a single row per CDR3 protein. Of more than 800,000 distinct CDR3 sequences listed, 45% were seen once; the top ten hold approximately 17%. The entry originates in a study of blood T cells in healthy people across ages. The clonotype was recovered from a woman aged 60-70 years in good health. Sequences were obtained from blood.

CDR3 DNA sequence: TGCAGCGTTGGTGGGTTCTCTGGGGCCAACGTCCTGACTTTC. This gives the protein CSVGGFSGANVLTF. This chain links TRBV29-1 with TRBJ2-6; D not resolved. The CDR3 is 14 residues long. Deletions cut 4 bases from V and 0 bases from J, with 7 bases between. The germline gives CDR1 SQVTM, CDR2 ANQGSEA. Full variable domain (rest looked up from reference TRBV29-1 and TRBJ2-6): SAVISQKPSRDICQRGTSLTIQCQVDSQVTMMFWYRQQPGQSLTLIATANQGSEATYESGFVIDKFPISRPNLTFSTLTVSNMSPEDSSIYLCSVGGFSGANVLTFGAGSRLTVL.